Listed below are T cell receptor beta chains from one sample, sequenced in a study of cytomegalovirus exposure and HLA in healthy donors. Sequencing used immunoSEQ multiplex PCR; TCRdb keeps in-frame clones, though not all of them. The table shows under 200,000 clones, with around 79% occurring only once. The specimen sequenced was PBMCs. Source of these receptors: a male donor in good health and CMV-seropositive. CDR3s include the opening cysteine and the closing phenylalanine or tryptophan.

j_gene | v_gene | CDR3aa
TRBJ2-5 | TRBV9 | CASSETSGGQETQYF
TRBJ1-4 | TRBV19 | CASTLPGSGEKLFF
TRBJ2-1 | TRBV6-1 | CASSPGLADYNEQFF
TRBJ1-2 | TRBV7-2 | CASSNRGLYGYTF
TRBJ2-3 | TRBV27 | CASSLRGGGTDTQYF
TRBJ2-7 | TRBV11-3 | CASSLSRTGTFSYEQYF
TRBJ2-5 | TRBV27 | CASSLSSGLAETQYF
TRBJ2-5 | TRBV7-9 | CASSDSLGLAGAETQYF
TRBJ1-1 | TRBV4-1 | CASSLGTGTEAFF
TRBJ1-1 | TRBV15 | CATSRIQGNTEAFF
TRBJ1-1 | TRBV12-5 | CASGLVVSGNTEAFF
TRBJ2-5 | TRBV6-6 | CASTERIETQYF
TRBJ1-1 | TRBV27 | CASSLEKARGTEAFF
TRBJ2-3 | TRBV6-5 | CASRGLAPDTQYF
TRBJ2-1 | TRBV9 | CASSVGGTTHNEQFF
TRBJ2-7 | TRBV25-1 | CASSEGRGVGDEQYF
TRBJ1-2 | TRBV28 | CASSSNIGRGYGYTF
TRBJ2-7 | TRBV5-1 | CASSLDQGQVSEQYF
TRBJ2-1 | TRBV6-4 | CASSERTYNEQFF
TRBJ2-5 | TRBV5-1 | CASSFLGGTQETQYF
TRBJ2-7 | TRBV30 | CAWGMGQGRDEQYF
TRBJ2-3 | TRBV9 | CASSVVAGGLTDTQYF
TRBJ1-2 | TRBV5-8 | CASSRPGTGNYGYTF
TRBJ1-1 | TRBV19 | CASSVTGTGDTEAFF
TRBJ1-1 | TRBV30 | CAWRPGTGTSVGEAFF
TRBJ1-5 | TRBV5-1 | CARLIQAEGIQPQHF
TRBJ2-5 | TRBV7-6 | CASTVAGSQETQYF
TRBJ2-7 | TRBV5-5 | CASNGGAEYEQYF
NA | TRBV5-6 | CASSLGLDRSSYEQYF
TRBJ2-4 | TRBV5-4 | CASSLGDRRRNIQYF
TRBJ2-2 | TRBV6-1 | CASSSGRFDTGELFF
TRBJ2-2 | TRBV7-9 | CASSLGLVRSGELFF
TRBJ1-3 | TRBV4-3 | CASSQDWRGGNTIYF
TRBJ2-5 | TRBV30 | CASKRGGQETQYF
TRBJ2-5 | TRBV7-2 | CASSSDRRREQYF
TRBJ2-3 | TRBV11-2 | CASKGLVNSSTDTQYF
TRBJ2-5 | TRBV5-6 | CASSQFRDRVSQETQYF
TRBJ2-5 | TRBV6-5 | CASSYSRAGGGETQYF
TRBJ2-4 | TRBV7-8 | CASSLVGQGRENIQYF
TRBJ1-6 | TRBV2 | CASRVVQGRDSPLHF
TRBJ2-1 | TRBV4-1 | CASSQDDQGGYNEQFF
TRBJ2-5 | TRBV20-1 | CSASMETQYF
TRBJ1-5 | TRBV30 | CAWSYGGNQPQHF
TRBJ2-7 | TRBV10-1 | CARGGPSGLYEQYF
TRBJ1-3 | TRBV19 | CASSLRQHSGNTIYF
TRBJ2-2 | TRBV9 | CASSPTGRPYPTGELFF
TRBJ2-4 | TRBV4-3 | CASSQWGISSALAKNIQYF
TRBJ1-2 | TRBV11-2 | CASSLEDGRNYGYTF
TRBJ1-1 | TRBV7-9 | CASSPARSTEAFF
TRBJ1-1 | TRBV4-3 | CASSHLVTGGTNTEAFF
TRBJ2-7 | TRBV5-1 | CASSLTGGRNYEQYF
TRBJ2-7 | TRBV5-4 | CASSQRGTELYEQYF
TRBJ1-1 | TRBV5-1 | CASMGSKGVTEAFF
TRBJ1-1 | TRBV27 | CASSLMQGGNTEAFF
TRBJ2-2 | TRBV7-9 | CASSQQGADTGELFF